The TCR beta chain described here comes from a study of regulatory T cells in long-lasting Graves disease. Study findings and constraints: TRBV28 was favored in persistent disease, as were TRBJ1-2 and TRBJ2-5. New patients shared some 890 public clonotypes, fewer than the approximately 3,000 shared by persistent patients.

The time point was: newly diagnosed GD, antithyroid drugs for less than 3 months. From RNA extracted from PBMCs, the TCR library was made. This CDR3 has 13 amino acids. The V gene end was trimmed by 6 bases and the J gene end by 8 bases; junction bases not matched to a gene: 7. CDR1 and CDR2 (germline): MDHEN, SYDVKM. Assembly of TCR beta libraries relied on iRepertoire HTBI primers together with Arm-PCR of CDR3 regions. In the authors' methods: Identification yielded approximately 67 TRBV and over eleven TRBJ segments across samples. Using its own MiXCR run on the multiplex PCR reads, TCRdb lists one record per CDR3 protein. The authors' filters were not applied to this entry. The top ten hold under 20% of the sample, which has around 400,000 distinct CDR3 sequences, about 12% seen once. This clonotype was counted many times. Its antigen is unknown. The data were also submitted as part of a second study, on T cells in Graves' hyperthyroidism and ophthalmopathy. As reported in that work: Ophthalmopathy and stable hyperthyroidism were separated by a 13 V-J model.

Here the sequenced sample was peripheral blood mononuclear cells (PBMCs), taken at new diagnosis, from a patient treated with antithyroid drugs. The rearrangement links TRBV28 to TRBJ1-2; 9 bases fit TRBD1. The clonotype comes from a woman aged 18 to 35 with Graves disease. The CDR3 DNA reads TGTGCCAGCAGACTACAGGGGGCAGGCGGCTACACCTTC. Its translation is CASRLQGAGGYTF.